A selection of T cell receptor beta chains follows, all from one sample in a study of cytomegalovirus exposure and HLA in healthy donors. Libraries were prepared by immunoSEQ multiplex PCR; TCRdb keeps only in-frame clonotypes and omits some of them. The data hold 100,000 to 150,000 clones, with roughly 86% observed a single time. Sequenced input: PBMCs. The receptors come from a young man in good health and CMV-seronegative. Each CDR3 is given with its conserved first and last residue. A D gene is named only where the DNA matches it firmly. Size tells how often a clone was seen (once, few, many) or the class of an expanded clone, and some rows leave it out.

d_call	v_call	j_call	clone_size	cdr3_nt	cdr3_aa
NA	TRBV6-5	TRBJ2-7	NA	TGTGCCAGCAGTTACTTAGGGGGTGGTTTGTACGAGCAGTACTTC	CASSYLGGGLYEQYF
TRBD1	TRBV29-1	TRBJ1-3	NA	TGCAGCGTTGTCGCGACAGGGACCACAGGAAACACCATATATTTT	CSVVATGTTGNTIYF
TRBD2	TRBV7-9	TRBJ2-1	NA	TGTGCCAGCAGCCCAGGACTAGCGGGGCCTGGCTCCTACAATGAGCAGTTCTTC	CASSPGLAGPGSYNEQFF
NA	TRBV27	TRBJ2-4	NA	TGTGCCAGCAGTTTATGGTCAGGGGCCAAAAACATTCAGTACTTC	CASSLWSGAKNIQYF
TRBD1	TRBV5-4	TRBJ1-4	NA	TGTGCCAGCAGCGTGGGACAGATTAATGAAAAACTGTTTTTT	CASSVGQINEKLFF
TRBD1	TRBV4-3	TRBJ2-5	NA	TGCGCCAGCAGCCAGGGAAGGACAGGGGGCCAAGAGACCCAGTACTTC	CASSQGRTGGQETQYF
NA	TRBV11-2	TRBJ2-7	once	TGTGCCAGCGGGAGGGACAGGCCCTACGAGCAGTACTTC	CASGRDRPYEQYF
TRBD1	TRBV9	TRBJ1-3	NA	TGTGCCAGCAGCGTAGCTGGGGACAGCTCTGGAAACACCATATATTTT	CASSVAGDSSGNTIYF
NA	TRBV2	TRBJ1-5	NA	TGTGCCAGCAGTGACCAGGGAGGCGGTCAGCCCCAGCATTTT	CASSDQGGGQPQHF
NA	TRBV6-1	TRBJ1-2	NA	TGTGCCAGCAGTGAGGTGACTCAGAACTATGGCTACACCTTC	CASSEVTQNYGYTF
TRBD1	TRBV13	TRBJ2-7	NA	TGTGCCAGCAGCTATGGGACAGGGCGTTCCTACGAGCAGTACTTC	CASSYGTGRSYEQYF
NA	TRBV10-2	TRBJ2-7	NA	TGCGCCAGCAGTGGGGCTGCCTACGAGCAGTACTTC	CASSGAAYEQYF
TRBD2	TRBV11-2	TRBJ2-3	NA	TGTGCCAGCAGCTATGGGCGGGGGGGCACAGATACGCAGTATTTT	CASSYGRGGTDTQYF
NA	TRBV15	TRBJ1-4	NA	TGTGCCACCAGCAGTTTAAGCAGGATTAATGAAAAACTGTTTTTT	CATSSLSRINEKLFF
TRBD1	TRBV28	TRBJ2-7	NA	TGTGCCAGCAGCCTAGGGGGACAGGGTATGGGCGAGCAGTACTTC	CASSLGGQGMGEQYF
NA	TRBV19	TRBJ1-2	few	TGTGCCAGTAGTCGAGAGTTATCACGAGGTGGCTACACCTTC	CASSRELSRGGYTF
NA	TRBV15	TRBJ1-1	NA	TGTGCCACCAGGGCAGGGATGAACACTGAAGCTTTCTTT	CATRAGMNTEAFF
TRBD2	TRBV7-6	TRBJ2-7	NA	TGTGCCAGCAGCTCCCCCGGGGTAGCGGGGGATGCCTACGAGCAGTACTTC	CASSSPGVAGDAYEQYF
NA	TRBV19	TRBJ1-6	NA	TGTGCCAGTAGTATCCGACAGAGCTCCTATAATTCACCCCTCCACTTT	CASSIRQSSYNSPLHF
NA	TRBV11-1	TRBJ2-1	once	TGTGCCAGCAGCTTAGCCTGGAGGGATGAGCAGTTCTTC	CASSLAWRDEQFF
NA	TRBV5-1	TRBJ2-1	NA	TGCGCCAGCAGCCCAGGGCAGGGGTACAGGAAGTTCTTC	CASSPGQGYRKFF
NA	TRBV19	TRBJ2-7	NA	TGTGCCAGTAGTATCTCAGGGGGGCACGAGCAGTACTTC	CASSISGGHEQYF
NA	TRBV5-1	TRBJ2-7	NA	TGCGCCAGCAGCCGGCAGGGTTTCAACGAGCAGTACTTC	CASSRQGFNEQYF
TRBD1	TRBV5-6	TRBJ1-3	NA	TGTGCCAGCAGCCCATGGGACAGGGTAATTGGAAACACCATATATTTT	CASSPWDRVIGNTIYF
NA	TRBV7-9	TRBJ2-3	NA	TGTGCCGCCGGGTGGCCTAGCACAGATACGCAGTATTTT	CAAGWPSTDTQYF
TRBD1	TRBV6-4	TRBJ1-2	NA	TGTGCCAGCAGTGAGGACAGGGACGTGAAGTATGGCTACACCTTC	CASSEDRDVKYGYTF
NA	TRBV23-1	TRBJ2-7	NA	TGCGCCAGCAGTCAGCGAGGACAGACCTACGAGCAGTACTTC	CASSQRGQTYEQYF
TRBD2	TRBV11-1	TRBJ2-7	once	TGTGCCAGCAGCTTGAATAAGTTAGCGGGTTCCTACGAGCAGTACTTC	CASSLNKLAGSYEQYF